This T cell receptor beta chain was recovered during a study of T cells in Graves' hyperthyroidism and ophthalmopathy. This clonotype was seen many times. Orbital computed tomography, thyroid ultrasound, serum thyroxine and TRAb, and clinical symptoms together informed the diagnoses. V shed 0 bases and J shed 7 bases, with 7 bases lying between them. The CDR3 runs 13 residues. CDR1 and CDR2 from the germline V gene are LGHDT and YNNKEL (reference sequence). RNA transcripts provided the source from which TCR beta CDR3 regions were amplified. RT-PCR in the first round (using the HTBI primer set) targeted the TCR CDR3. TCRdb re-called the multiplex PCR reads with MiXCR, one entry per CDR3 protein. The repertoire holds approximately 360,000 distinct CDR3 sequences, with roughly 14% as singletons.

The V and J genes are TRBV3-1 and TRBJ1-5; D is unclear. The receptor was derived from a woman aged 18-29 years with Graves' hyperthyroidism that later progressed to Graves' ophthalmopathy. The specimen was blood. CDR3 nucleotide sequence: TGTGCCAGCAGCCAAGATTCGGGGCAGCCCCAGCATTTT. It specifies CASSQDSGQPQHF.